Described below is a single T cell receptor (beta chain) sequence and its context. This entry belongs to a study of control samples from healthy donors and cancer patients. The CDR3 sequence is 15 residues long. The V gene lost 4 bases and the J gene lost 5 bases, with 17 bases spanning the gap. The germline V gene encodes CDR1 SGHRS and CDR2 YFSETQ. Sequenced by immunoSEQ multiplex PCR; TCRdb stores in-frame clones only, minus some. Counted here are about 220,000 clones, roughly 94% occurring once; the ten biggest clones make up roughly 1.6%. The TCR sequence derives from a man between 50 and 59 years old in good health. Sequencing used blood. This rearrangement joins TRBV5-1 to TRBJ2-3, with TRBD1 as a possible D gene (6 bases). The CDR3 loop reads CASSIQGVSGDTQYF. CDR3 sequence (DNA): TGCGCCAGCAGCATACAGGGAGTGTCAGGAGATACGCAGTATTTT.